This T cell receptor (beta chain) was sequenced in a study of shared clonotypes between healthy human individuals. The protocol was immunoSEQ multiplex PCR, while the TCRdb copy is restricted to in-frame clones and leaves out a portion. This sample yields roughly 1,600,000 clones, of which roughly 98.5% are seen a single time; approximately 0.38% belongs to the top ten. The CDR3 is 18 residues long. V lost 5 bases, J lost 2 bases, and 15 bases stayed unmatched. The V gene's germline CDR1 is SGHVS and CDR2 FNYEAQ. The chain combines TRBV7-6 with TRBJ2-7, with 10 bases matching TRBD1. The sequenced sample consisted of naive CD4+ T cells sorted from blood. Noted subset: CD45RA+ positively selected. The TCR comes from a man younger than 45 in good health. CDR3 DNA: TGTGCCAGCAGCCCTCAGGCATCCGGGACAGGGGTACCCTACGAGCAGTACTTC. This translates into CASSPQASGTGVPYEQYF.